These 11 T cell receptor beta chains were sequenced from one sample in a study of cytomegalovirus exposure and HLA in healthy donors. Using immunoSEQ multiplex PCR, the repertoire was profiled, and TCRdb retains in-frame clones only, with some absent. The sample has 260,000 or so clones; approximately 88% are singletons. The sequencing sample was made of PBMCs. These receptors all come from a woman younger than 30 in good health and CMV-seronegative.

The V and J genes are TRBV7-2 and TRBJ1-4; TRBD1 might be the D (5 bases). Trimming removed 4 bases at V and 0 bases at J, with 9 bases between. The CDR3 is made up of 15 amino acids. Germline-derived CDR1 and CDR2 are SGHTA and FQGNSA. CDR3 loop: CASSSTGPTNEKLFF. The CDR3 DNA reads as TGTGCCAGCAGCTCCACAGGCCCAACTAATGAAAAACTGTTTTTT.

V and J are TRBV6-4 and TRBJ1-1; TRBD1 is a possible D gene (5 bases). Germline loops: CDR1 MRHNA, CDR2 SNTAGT. This CDR3 region has 12 residues. The V gene lost 2 bases and the J gene lost 5 bases, with 6 bases spanning the gap. Here the CDR3 DNA reads TGTGCCAGCAGTGACAGGGGTACTGAAGCTTTCTTT. The encoded protein is CASSDRGTEAFF.

This clone appeared a single time. The genes are TRBV9 and TRBJ2-7; 9 positions agree with TRBD1. Germline lookup yields CDR1 SGDLS and CDR2 YYNGEE. V shed 4 bases and J 5 bases; nucleotides not matched to a gene: 16. The CDR3 contains 17 residues. CDR3 bases: TGTGCCAGCAGCCCGCGACAGGGGGTTCAGGGCGTCCACGAGCAGTACTTC. Protein sequence: CASSPRQGVQGVHEQYF.

The V gene is TRBV7-6, the J gene TRBJ2-2; D is possibly TRBD2 (6 bases). Germline lookup yields CDR1 SGHVS and CDR2 FNYEAQ. This CDR3 is 13 amino acids long. V lost 0 bases and J 8 bases, leaving 7 bases between the germline ends. CDR3 in DNA: TGTGCCAGCAGCTTAGCGGGGACTGGGGAGCTGTTTTTT. Protein product: CASSLAGTGELFF.

This sequence joins TRBV19 and TRBJ1-5; a possible D gene is TRBD1 (6 bases). The germline V and J ends were trimmed by 2 bases and 4 bases, with 15 bases remaining between them. The CDR3 runs to 16 residues. Germline CDR1 and CDR2: LNHDA and SQIVND (reference sequence). The CDR3 DNA sequence: TGTGCCAGTAGTATACAGGGGCAGGAAATAAATCAGCCCCAGCATTTT. It is translated as CASSIQGQEINQPQHF.

The V gene is TRBV6-1, the J gene TRBJ1-3; 7 positions match TRBD1. After removal of 2 bases from V and 4 bases from J, the junction contained 11 bases not matched to a gene. The CDR3 contains 17 residues. Germline assignment: CDR1 MNHNS and CDR2 SASEGT. CDR3 loop: CASSESGQRIRGNTIYF. CDR3 nucleotide sequence: TGTGCCAGCAGTGAATCGGGACAGAGGATTAGAGGAAACACCATATATTTT.

This chain connects TRBV6-5 to TRBJ1-5, with a tentative D call TRBD1 (5 bases). Germline V gene lookup returns CDR1 MNHEY and CDR2 SVGAGI. The CDR3 length is 15 residues. Deletions cut 8 bases from V and 2 bases from J, with 16 bases between. The CDR3 spells CASGISAGGNQPQHF. The CDR3, as DNA: TGTGCCAGCGGAATTTCGGCGGGGGGCAATCAGCCCCAGCATTTT.

The V gene is TRBV4-2, the J gene TRBJ1-3; possible D gene TRBD1, 6 bases. The CDR3 spans 17 residues. Per germline, CDR1 LGHNA and CDR2 YNFKEQ. V lost 0 bases and J lost 2, with 14 bases in between. The chain's CDR3 is CASSQERRGIPGNTIYF. The CDR3, as DNA: TGTGCCAGCAGCCAAGAACGAAGGGGGATCCCTGGAAACACCATATATTTT.

The chain couples TRBV7-8 to TRBJ2-5; 12 bases agree with TRBD2. The CDR3 runs to 14 residues. The V segment lost 7 bases and the J segment 5 bases; nucleotides outside the gene matches: 5. Germline assignment: CDR1 SGHVS and CDR2 FQNEAQ. The CDR3 nucleotides are TGTGCCAGCATCCGACTAGCGGGAGTGGAGACCCAGTACTTC. Protein: CASIRLAGVETQYF.

The CDR3 sequence is CASSLIVLAEQFF. CDR3 DNA sequence: TGTGCCAGTAGCCTCATAGTCCTGGCTGAGCAGTTCTTC. The V gene is TRBV6-1, the J gene TRBJ2-1; D gene ambiguous. V was cut by 9 bases and J by 9 bases, with 18 bases left in between. This CDR3 spans 13 amino acids. Looked up from germline, CDR1 is MNHNS and CDR2 is SASEGT.

The V call is TRBV28, the J call TRBJ2-7; 9 bases are a match to TRBD2. The CDR3 spans 19 residues. Germline trimming cut 4 bases from V and 4 bases from J; bases unmatched to any gene: 20. Germline CDR1 and CDR2: MDHEN and SYDVKM. CDR3 coding DNA: TGTGCCAGCAGTTATCCCCGCGCGGGAGGGAGGGGGAAGACATACGAGCAGTACTTC. Residues: CASSYPRAGGRGKTYEQYF. Full variable domain (rest looked up from reference TRBV28 and TRBJ2-7): DVKVTQSSRYLVKRTGEKVFLECVQDMDHENMFWYRQDPGLGLRLIYFSYDVKMKEKGDIPEGYSVSREKKERFSLILESASTNQTSMYLCASSYPRAGGRGKTYEQYFGPGTRLTVT.